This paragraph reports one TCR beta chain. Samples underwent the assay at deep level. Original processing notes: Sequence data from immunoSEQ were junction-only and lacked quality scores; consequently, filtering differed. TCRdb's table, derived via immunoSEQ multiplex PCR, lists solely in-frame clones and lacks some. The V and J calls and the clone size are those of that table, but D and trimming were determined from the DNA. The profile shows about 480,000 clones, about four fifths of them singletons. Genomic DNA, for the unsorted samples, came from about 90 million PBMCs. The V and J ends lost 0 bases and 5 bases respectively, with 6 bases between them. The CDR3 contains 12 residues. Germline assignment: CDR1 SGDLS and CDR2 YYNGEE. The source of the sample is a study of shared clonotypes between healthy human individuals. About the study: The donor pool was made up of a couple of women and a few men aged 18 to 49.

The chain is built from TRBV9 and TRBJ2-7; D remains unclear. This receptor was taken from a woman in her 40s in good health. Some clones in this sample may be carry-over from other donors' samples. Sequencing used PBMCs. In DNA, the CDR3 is TGTGCCAGCAGCGTAGGAAGCGACGAGCAGTACTTC. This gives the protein CASSVGSDEQYF.